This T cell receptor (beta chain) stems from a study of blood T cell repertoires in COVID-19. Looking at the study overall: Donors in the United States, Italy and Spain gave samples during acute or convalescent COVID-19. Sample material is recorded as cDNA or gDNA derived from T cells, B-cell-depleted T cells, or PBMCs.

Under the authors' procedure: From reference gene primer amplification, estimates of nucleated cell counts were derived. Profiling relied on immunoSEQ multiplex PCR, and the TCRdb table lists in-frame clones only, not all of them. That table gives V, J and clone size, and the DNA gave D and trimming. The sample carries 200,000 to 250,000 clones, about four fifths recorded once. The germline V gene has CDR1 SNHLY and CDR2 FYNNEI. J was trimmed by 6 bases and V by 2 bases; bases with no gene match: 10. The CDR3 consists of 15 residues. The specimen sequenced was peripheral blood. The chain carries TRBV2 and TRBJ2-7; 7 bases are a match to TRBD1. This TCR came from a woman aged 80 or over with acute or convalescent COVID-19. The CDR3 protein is CASSEIRDSFSEQYF. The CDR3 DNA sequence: TGTGCCAGCAGTGAAATACGGGACAGTTTCTCCGAGCAGTACTTC.